A single sample is the source of the 26 T cell receptor beta chains below, sequenced in a study of blood T cell repertoires in COVID-19. TCRdb's table, derived via immunoSEQ multiplex PCR, lists solely in-frame clones and lacks some. This sample yields approximately 300,000 clones, of which around nine tenths are seen a single time; under 3% belongs to the top ten. The sample taken for sequencing was PBMCs or T cells enriched from blood (not recorded which). The receptors originated from a woman aged 18 to 35 who had recovered from COVID-19.

This clone was seen just once. This chain links TRBV29-1 with TRBJ1-2; tentatively, D is TRBD1 (6 bases). CDR1 and CDR2 (germline): SQVTM, ANQGSEA. This CDR3 region has 11 residues. V lost 7 bases and J 8 bases, leaving 14 bases between the germline ends. The CDR3 loop is CSASQGRGYTF. The CDR3, as DNA: TGCAGCGCCTCACAGGGTCGGGGCTACACCTTC.

J is TRBJ1-3 and V is TRBV10-3; TRBD1 matches 11 bases. J was trimmed by 4 bases and V by 7 bases; bases with no gene match: 6. The CDR3 length is 15 residues. Per germline, CDR1 ENHRY and CDR2 SYGVKD. The CDR3 sequence: CAINLDRGPGNTIYF. CDR3 coding DNA: TGTGCCATCAACTTGGACAGGGGGCCAGGAAACACCATATATTTT.

The chain links TRBV25-1 to TRBJ2-7; 8 bases are a match to TRBD1. The CDR3 loop spans 12 amino acids. With V trimmed by 8 bases and J by 3 bases, 3 bases remained unmatched. The germline CDR1 and CDR2 sequences are MGHDK and SYGVNS. For the CDR3, the DNA is TGTGCCAGCTCAGGACAGGGCTACGAGCAGTACTTC. Translated, it gives CASSGQGYEQYF.

This chain joins TRBV27 and TRBJ2-7, with 12 bases matching TRBD2. The V gene's germline CDR1 is MNHEY and CDR2 SMNVEV (reference sequence). V gave up 3 bases and J gave up 3 bases; unmatched junction bases: 6. CDR3 length: 16 residues. This CDR3 reads CASSFTGLAGNYEQYF. Here the CDR3 DNA reads TGTGCCAGCAGTTTTACAGGACTAGCGGGGAACTACGAGCAGTACTTC.

J is TRBJ2-2 and V is TRBV9; TRBD2 aligns across 9 bases. The V gene end was trimmed by 4 bases and the J gene end by 0 bases; junction bases not matched to a gene: 7. This CDR3 contains 17 residues. Germline CDR1 is SGDLS and CDR2 is YYNGEE. The CDR3 DNA follows: TGTGCCAGCAGCCCCTCTCGGACTAGCGCGAACACCGGGGAGCTGTTTTTT. Amino acid sequence: CASSPSRTSANTGELFF.

The V gene is TRBV27, the J gene TRBJ2-7; perhaps TRBD1 as D (6 bases). V was pared by 5 bases and J by 2 bases, with 13 bases between. The CDR3 totals 14 residues. Germline lookup yields CDR1 MNHEY and CDR2 SMNVEV (reference sequence). The CDR3 bases are TGTGCCAGCAGTCCGTGGACAGCTGCCTACGAGCAGTACTTC. Encoded protein: CASSPWTAAYEQYF.

CDR3 bases: TGTGCCAGCAGCCTTAGGACAGAGGGCACTGAAGCTTTCTTT. Translation gives CASSLRTEGTEAFF. The chain links TRBV7-9 to TRBJ1-1, with D tentatively TRBD1 (6 bases). V was shortened by 5 bases and J by 4 bases, with 14 bases between the two germline ends. Germline V gene lookup returns CDR1 SEHNR and CDR2 FQNEAQ (reference sequence). The CDR3 is 14 residues long.

This clone was detected a few times. The chain links TRBV2 to TRBJ2-3; 12 bases are a match to TRBD2. J was trimmed by 6 bases and V by 3 bases; bases with no gene match: 10. Looked up from germline, CDR1 is SNHLY and CDR2 is FYNNEI. The CDR3 contains 17 residues. The CDR3 DNA reads as TGTGCCAGCAGTGACACGGTTCTAGCGGGGGGGCGTGATACGCAGTATTTT. Protein: CASSDTVLAGGRDTQYF.

This chain uses TRBV7-2 with TRBJ1-4; D is possibly TRBD1 (5 bases). CDR3 size: 14 residues. From germline, CDR1 is SGHTA and CDR2 FQGNSA. V lost 3 bases, J lost 10 bases, and 15 bases lay in between. The DNA of the CDR3 is TGTGCCAGCAGCTTTAGGGGTCCAGAAGGAAAACTGTTTTTT. Its protein is CASSFRGPEGKLFF.

The V gene is TRBV29-1, the J gene TRBJ2-1; TRBD2 matches 9 bases. The CDR3 contains 13 residues. V shed 4 bases, J shed 9 bases, and the junction held 7 bases outside the gene matches. Per the germline V gene, CDR1 is SQVTM and CDR2 is ANQGSEA. The CDR3 protein is CSVVRSGSSEQFF. The CDR3 nucleotides read TGCAGCGTTGTTCGTAGCGGGAGCTCTGAGCAGTTCTTC.

The table lists this clone with a count of one. The chain links TRBV30 to TRBJ1-5; maybe TRBD1 (5 bases). Germline values: CDR1 GTSNPN, CDR2 SVGIG (reference sequence). The CDR3 contains 14 residues. Trimming cost V 2 bases and J 6 bases, with 14 bases left between them. The CDR3 is CAWSQGTFSQPQHF. The CDR3, as DNA: TGTGCCTGGAGTCAGGGTACTTTTTCTCAGCCCCAGCATTTT.

This sequence joins TRBV11-2 and TRBJ1-6; D gene uncertain. The CDR3 contains 17 residues. The germline V gene encodes CDR1 SGHAT and CDR2 FQNNGV. V gave up 1 base and J gave up 0 bases, with 10 bases separating them. The CDR3 here is CASSLVRWSSYNSPLHF. The CDR3 bases are TGTGCCAGCAGCTTAGTTCGGTGGAGCTCCTATAATTCACCCCTCCACTTT.

The chain is built from TRBV29-1 and TRBJ1-1; 9 nucleotides match TRBD1. The CDR3 covers 15 residues. Germline V gene lookup returns CDR1 SQVTM and CDR2 ANQGSEA. Trimming removed 7 bases from V and 2 bases from J; junction bases left unmatched: 11. CDR3 nucleotide sequence: TGCAGCGGAACAGGGGGCACAAAAGCCAACACTGAAGCTTTCTTT. This gives the protein CSGTGGTKANTEAFF. The full variable domain, in which reference TRBV29-1 and TRBJ1-1 provide the parts outside the CDR3, is SAVISQKPSRDICQRGTSLTIQCQVDSQVTMMFWYRQQPGQSLTLIATANQGSEATYESGFVIDKFPISRPNLTFSTLTVSNMSPEDSSIYLCSGTGGTKANTEAFFGQGTRLTVV.

The chain employs TRBV27 and TRBJ2-3, with 8 bases that match TRBD1. With V trimmed by 5 bases and J by 4 bases, 8 bases remained unmatched. Germline lookup yields CDR1 MNHEY and CDR2 SMNVEV (reference sequence). CDR3 length: 15 residues. The CDR3 here is CASSHDRGVADTQYF. CDR3 in DNA: TGTGCCAGCAGTCACGACAGGGGAGTCGCAGATACGCAGTATTTT.

The V call is TRBV14, the J call TRBJ2-3, with 8 bases aligning to TRBD2. CDR1 and CDR2 (germline): SGHDN, FVKESK. V lost 1 base to trimming and J lost 6 bases; unmatched junction nucleotides: 3. This CDR3 comprises 14 residues. The CDR3 region is CASSQVLAGDTQYF. The CDR3 region has the DNA TGTGCCAGCAGCCAAGTGTTAGCGGGGGATACGCAGTATTTT.

The chain couples TRBV21-1 to TRBJ1-2; no DNA check was done on the table's D call, TRBD1. TRBV21-1 is a documented pseudogene. This CDR3 region has 14 residues. The CDR3 DNA is TGTGCCAGCACCGCTCTTAAGGGGGTCAGTGGCTACACCTTC. As protein: CASTALKGVSGYTF.

This sequence joins TRBV27 and TRBJ1-5; no clear D. The CDR3 sequence is 18 residues long. Trimming took off 2 bases at V and 2 bases at J, with 19 bases between the two ends. The germline CDR1 and CDR2 sequences are MNHEY and SMNVEV (reference sequence). CDR3 bases: TGTGCCAGCAGTTTAGGAACGACCGGCCGGGGAGGCAATCAGCCCCAGCATTTT. It codes for CASSLGTTGRGGNQPQHF.

This clone was recorded a few times. V usage is TRBV2 and J usage is TRBJ1-5; D perhaps matches TRBD1 (5 bases). V was shortened by 2 bases and J by 1 base, with 9 bases between the two germline ends. The V gene's germline CDR1 is SNHLY and CDR2 FYNNEI. The CDR3 spans 15 residues. The CDR3 loop is CASSEWEGSNQPQHF. CDR3 bases: TGTGCCAGCAGTGAATGGGAGGGGAGCAATCAGCCCCAGCATTTT.

This chain links TRBV19 with TRBJ2-7, with 7 bases aligning to TRBD1. This CDR3 is 13 amino acids long. J was trimmed by 2 bases and V by 4 bases; bases with no gene match: 2. Germline V gene sequence: CDR1 LNHDA, CDR2 SQIVND (reference sequence). In DNA, the CDR3 is TGTGCCAGTAGTAATACAGGGGCCTACGAGCAGTACTTC. Translating gives CASSNTGAYEQYF.

The chain is built from TRBV7-6 and TRBJ2-3; D possibly corresponds to TRBD1 (5 bases). Trimming removed 4 bases from V and 0 bases from J, with 8 bases in between. The CDR3 sequence is 14 residues long. CDR1 is SGHVS and CDR2 is FNYEAQ in the germline V gene. CDR3 bases: TGTGCCAGCAGCTGGACACCCAGCACAGATACGCAGTATTTT. Translation: CASSWTPSTDTQYF.

The rearrangement links TRBV28 to TRBJ2-2; 9 bases line up with TRBD1. In germline, CDR1 is MDHEN, CDR2 SYDVKM. V lost 3 bases to trimming and J lost 5 bases; unmatched junction nucleotides: 19. The CDR3 length is 20 residues. DNA for the CDR3: TGTGCCAGCAGTTTCCCCCTCTCAACCGGGACAGGGTCTCGGACCGGGGAGCTGTTTTTT. It specifies CASSFPLSTGTGSRTGELFF.

The rearrangement uses TRBV2 and TRBJ2-5; no reliable D call. Trimming removed 3 bases at V and 2 bases at J, with 4 bases between. The CDR3 extends over 12 amino acids. Germline assignment: CDR1 SNHLY and CDR2 FYNNEI. The CDR3 DNA reads as TGTGCCAGCAGTGACAGTCAAGAGACCCAGTACTTC. Translation: CASSDSQETQYF.

This chain links TRBV7-9 with TRBJ1-1, with 7 bases aligning to TRBD1. Germline V gives CDR1 SEHNR, CDR2 FQNEAQ (reference sequence). The length of the CDR3 is 15 residues. V was pared by 5 bases and J by 2 bases, with 8 bases of the junction left unmatched. The CDR3 sequence is CASSRLGQANTEAFF. In DNA form, the CDR3 reads TGTGCCAGCAGCCGACTCGGACAGGCAAACACTGAAGCTTTCTTT.

This clone has a single count. The chain carries TRBV15 and TRBJ1-2; TRBD1 is a possible D gene (6 bases). Germline CDR1 reads LNHNV; CDR2 reads YYDKDF (reference sequence). Deletions cut 0 bases from V and 4 bases from J, with 15 bases between. The CDR3 contains 16 residues. CDR3 residues: CATSRDLGQHIYGYTF. In DNA, the CDR3 is TGTGCCACCAGCAGAGATCTAGGACAGCACATCTATGGCTACACCTTC.

The chain has TRBV6-2 or TRBV6-3 and TRBJ2-1; 7 bases fit TRBD2. Germline loops: CDR1 MNHEY, CDR2 SVGEGT. Trimming at V came to 2 bases and at J to 0 bases, leaving 4 bases not matched to a gene. The CDR3 is made up of 16 amino acids. The CDR3 reads CASSYAASGSYNEQFF. The CDR3 coding sequence is TGTGCCAGCAGTTACGCGGCTAGCGGCTCCTACAATGAGCAGTTCTTC.

V and J are TRBV7-8 and TRBJ1-4; the match to TRBD1 covers 8 bases. CDR3 size: 14 residues. In germline, CDR1 is SGHVS, CDR2 FQNEAQ. J gave up 8 bases and V 5 bases, and 7 bases lay outside the gene matches. Here the CDR3 DNA reads TGTGCCAGCAGCCCGGGAGACAGGGGAGAAAAACTGTTTTTT. This codes for CASSPGDRGEKLFF.